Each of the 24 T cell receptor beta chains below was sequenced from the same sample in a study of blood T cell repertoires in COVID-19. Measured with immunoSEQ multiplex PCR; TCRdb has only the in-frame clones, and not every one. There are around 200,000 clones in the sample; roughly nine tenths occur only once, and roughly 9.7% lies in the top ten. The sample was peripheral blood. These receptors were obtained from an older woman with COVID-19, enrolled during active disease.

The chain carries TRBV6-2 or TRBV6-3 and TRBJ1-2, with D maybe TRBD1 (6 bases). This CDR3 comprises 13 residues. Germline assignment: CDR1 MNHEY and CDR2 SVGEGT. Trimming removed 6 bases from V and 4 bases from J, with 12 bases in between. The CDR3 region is CASSLGDIYGYTF. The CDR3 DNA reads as TGTGCCAGCAGCCTCGGGGACATCTATGGCTACACCTTC.

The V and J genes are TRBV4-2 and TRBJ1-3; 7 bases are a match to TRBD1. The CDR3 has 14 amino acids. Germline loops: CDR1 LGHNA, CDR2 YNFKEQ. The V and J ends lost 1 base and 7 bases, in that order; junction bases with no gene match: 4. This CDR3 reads CASSQAQGQNTIYF. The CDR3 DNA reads TGTGCCAGCAGCCAAGCCCAGGGACAGAACACCATATATTTT.

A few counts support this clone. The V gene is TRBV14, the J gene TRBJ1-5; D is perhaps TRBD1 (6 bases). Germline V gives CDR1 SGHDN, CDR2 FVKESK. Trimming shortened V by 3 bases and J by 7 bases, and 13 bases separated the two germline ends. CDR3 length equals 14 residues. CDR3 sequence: CASSHLGAGQPQHF. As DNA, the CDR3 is TGTGCCAGCAGCCACTTGGGGGCCGGACAGCCCCAGCATTTT. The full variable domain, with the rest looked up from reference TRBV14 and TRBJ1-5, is EAGVTQFPSHSVIEKGQTVTLRCDPISGHDNLYWYRRVMGKEIKFLLHFVKESKQDESGMPNNRFLAERTGGTYSTLKVQPAELEDSGVYFCASSHLGAGQPQHFGDGTRLSIL.

The CDR3 spells CATSRDRGAVNTGELFF. CDR3 in DNA: TGTGCCACCAGCAGAGATCGGGGGGCAGTGAACACCGGGGAGCTGTTTTTT. The rearrangement links TRBV15 to TRBJ2-2; weak D call: TRBD2 (7 bases). The CDR3 sequence is 17 residues long. Trimming left V 0 bases short and J 1 base short, with 12 bases between. Germline assignment: CDR1 LNHNV and CDR2 YYDKDF (reference sequence).

CDR3 sequence reads: CASQVRLLNTEAFF. Written as DNA, the CDR3 is TGTGCCAGCCAAGTTAGACTCTTGAACACTGAAGCTTTCTTT. The rearrangement uses TRBV2 and TRBJ1-1; D remains ambiguous. Trimming pared 8 bases from V and 0 bases from J, leaving 13 bases between. Germline-derived CDR1 and CDR2 are SNHLY and FYNNEI. The CDR3 covers 14 residues.

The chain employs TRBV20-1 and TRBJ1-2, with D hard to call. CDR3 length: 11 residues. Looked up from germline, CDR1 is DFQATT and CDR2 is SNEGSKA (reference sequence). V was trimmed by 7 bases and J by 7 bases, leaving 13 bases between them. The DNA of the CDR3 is TGCAGTGTTAGGCAGCCGGGTGGCTACACCTTC. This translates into CSVRQPGGYTF.

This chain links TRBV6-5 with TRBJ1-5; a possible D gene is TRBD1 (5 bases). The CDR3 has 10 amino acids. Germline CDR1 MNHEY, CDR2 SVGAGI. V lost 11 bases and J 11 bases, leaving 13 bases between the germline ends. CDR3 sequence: CAAQGKAQHF. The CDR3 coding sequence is TGTGCCGCCCAGGGAAAAGCCCAGCATTTT.

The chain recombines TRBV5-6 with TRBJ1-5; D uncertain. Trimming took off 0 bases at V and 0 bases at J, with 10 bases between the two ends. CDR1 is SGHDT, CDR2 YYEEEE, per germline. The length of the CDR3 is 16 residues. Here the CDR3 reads CASSLAGYYSNQPQHF. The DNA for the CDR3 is TGTGCCAGCAGCTTGGCCGGATACTATAGCAATCAGCCCCAGCATTTT.

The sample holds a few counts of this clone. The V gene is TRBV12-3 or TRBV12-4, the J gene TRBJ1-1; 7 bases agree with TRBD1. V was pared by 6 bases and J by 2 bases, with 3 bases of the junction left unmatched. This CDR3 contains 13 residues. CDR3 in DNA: TGTGCCAGCAGCAGGGGGGCAAACACTGAAGCTTTCTTT. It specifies CASSRGANTEAFF.

The CDR3 DNA follows: TGTGCCAGCAGTAGGACTGGGGGAAACACCATATATTTT. Translated: CASSRTGGNTIYF. The V and J genes are TRBV6-5 and TRBJ1-3; no reliable D call. This CDR3 contains 13 residues. Germline CDR1 reads MNHEY; CDR2 reads SVGAGI. The V end was cut by 5 bases, the J end by 4 bases, with 9 bases between.

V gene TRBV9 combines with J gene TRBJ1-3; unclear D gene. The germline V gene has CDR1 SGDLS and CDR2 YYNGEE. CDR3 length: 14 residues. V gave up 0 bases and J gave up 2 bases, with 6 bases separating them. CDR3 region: CASSVGGPGNTIYF. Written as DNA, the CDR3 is TGTGCCAGCAGCGTAGGAGGGCCTGGAAACACCATATATTTT. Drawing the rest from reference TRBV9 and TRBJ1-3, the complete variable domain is DSGVTQTPKHLITATGQRVTLRCSPRSGDLSVYWYQQSLDQGLQFLIQYYNGEERAKGNILERFSAQQFPDLHSELNLSSLELGDSALYFCASSVGGPGNTIYFGEGSWLTVV.

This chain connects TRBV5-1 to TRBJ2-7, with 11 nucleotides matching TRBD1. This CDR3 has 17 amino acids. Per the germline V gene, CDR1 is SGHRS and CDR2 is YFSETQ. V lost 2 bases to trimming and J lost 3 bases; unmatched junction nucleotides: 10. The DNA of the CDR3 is TGCGCCAGCAGCTTTAGGGCATTGGGACAGGGGGGCTACGAGCAGTACTTC. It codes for CASSFRALGQGGYEQYF.

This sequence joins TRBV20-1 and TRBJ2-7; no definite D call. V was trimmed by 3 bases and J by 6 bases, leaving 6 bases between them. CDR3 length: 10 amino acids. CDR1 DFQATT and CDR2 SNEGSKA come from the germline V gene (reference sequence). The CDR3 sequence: CSASRSEQYF. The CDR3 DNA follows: TGCAGTGCTAGCCGCAGCGAGCAGTACTTC.

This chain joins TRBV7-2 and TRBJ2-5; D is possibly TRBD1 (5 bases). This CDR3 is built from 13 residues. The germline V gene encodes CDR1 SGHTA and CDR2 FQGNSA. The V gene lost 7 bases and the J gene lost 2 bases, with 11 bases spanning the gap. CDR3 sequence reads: CASIRTPQETQYF. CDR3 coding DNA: TGTGCCAGCATACGGACACCACAAGAGACCCAGTACTTC.

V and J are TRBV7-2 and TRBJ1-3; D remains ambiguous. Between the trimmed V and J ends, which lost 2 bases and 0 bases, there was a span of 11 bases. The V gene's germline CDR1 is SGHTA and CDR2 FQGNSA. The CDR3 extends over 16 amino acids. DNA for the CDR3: TGTGCCAGCAGCTTACGGTCTTCCTTCTCTGGAAACACCATATATTTT. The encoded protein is CASSLRSSFSGNTIYF.

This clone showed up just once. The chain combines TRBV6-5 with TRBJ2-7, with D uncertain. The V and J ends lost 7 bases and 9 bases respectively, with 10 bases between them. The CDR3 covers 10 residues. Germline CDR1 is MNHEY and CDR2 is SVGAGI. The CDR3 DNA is TGTGCCAGCATCAATCAGGTGCAGTACTTC. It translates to CASINQVQYF.

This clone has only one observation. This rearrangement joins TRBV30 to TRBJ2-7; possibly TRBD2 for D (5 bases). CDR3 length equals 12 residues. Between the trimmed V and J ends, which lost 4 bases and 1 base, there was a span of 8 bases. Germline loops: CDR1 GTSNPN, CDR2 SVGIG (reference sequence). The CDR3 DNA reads TGTGCCTGGAAAGGACTTTCCTACGAGCAGTACTTC. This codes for CAWKGLSYEQYF.

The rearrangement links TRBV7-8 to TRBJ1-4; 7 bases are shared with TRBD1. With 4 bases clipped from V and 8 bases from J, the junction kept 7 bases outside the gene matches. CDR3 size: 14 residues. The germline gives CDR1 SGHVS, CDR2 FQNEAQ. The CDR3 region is CASSSTGRQEKLFF. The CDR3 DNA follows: TGTGCCAGCAGCTCGACAGGGCGGCAAGAAAAACTGTTTTTT.

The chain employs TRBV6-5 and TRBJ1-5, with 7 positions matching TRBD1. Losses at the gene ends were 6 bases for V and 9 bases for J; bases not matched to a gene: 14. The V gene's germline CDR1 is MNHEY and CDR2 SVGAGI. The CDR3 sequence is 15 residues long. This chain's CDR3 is CASRPGQNPVGPQHF. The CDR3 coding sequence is TGTGCCAGCAGGCCGGGACAGAACCCTGTGGGGCCCCAGCATTTT.

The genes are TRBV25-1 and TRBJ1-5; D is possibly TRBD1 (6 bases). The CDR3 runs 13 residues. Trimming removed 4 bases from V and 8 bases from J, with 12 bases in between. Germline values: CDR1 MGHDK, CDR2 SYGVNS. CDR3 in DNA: TGTGCCAGCAGTGTAGGGGGTGGGGAGCCCCAGCATTTT. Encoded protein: CASSVGGGEPQHF. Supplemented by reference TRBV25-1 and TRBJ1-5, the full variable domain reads EADIYQTPRYLVIGTGKKITLECSQTMGHDKMYWYQQDPGMELHLIHYSYGVNSTEKGDLSSESTVSRIRTEHFPLTLESARPSHTSQYLCASSVGGGEPQHFGDGTRLSIL.

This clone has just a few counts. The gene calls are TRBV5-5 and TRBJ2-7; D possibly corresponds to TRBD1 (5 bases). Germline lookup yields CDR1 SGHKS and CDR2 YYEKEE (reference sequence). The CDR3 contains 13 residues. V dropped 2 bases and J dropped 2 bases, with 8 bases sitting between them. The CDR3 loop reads CASSFGRAYEQYF. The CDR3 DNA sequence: TGTGCCAGCAGCTTCGGCAGGGCCTACGAGCAGTACTTC. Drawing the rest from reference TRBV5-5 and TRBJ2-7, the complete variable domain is DAGVTQSPTHLIKTRGQQVTLRCSPISGHKSVSWYQQVLGQGPQFIFQYYEKEERGRGNFPDRFSARQFPNYSSELNVNALLLGDSALYLCASSFGRAYEQYFGPGTRLTVT.

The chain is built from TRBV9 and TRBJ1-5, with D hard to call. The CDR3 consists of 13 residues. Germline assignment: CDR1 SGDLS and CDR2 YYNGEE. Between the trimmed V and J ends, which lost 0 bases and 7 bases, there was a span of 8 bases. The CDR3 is CASSVDSSQPQHF. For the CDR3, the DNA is TGTGCCAGCAGCGTAGACAGCAGCCAGCCCCAGCATTTT.

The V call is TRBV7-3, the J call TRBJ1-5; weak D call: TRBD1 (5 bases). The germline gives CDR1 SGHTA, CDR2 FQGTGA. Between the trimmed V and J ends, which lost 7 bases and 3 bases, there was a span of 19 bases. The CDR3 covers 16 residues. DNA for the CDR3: TGTGCCAGCAATGATCGAGCAGGGAAGGCCAATCAGCCCCAGCATTTT. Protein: CASNDRAGKANQPQHF.

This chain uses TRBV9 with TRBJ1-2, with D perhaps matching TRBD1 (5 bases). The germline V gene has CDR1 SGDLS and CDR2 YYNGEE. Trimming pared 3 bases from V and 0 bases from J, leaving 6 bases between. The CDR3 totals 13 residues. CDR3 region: CASSATANYGYTF. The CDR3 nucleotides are TGTGCCAGCAGCGCGACAGCTAACTATGGCTACACCTTC.